This T cell receptor beta chain was recovered during a study of monozygotic twins with inflammatory bowel disease. Findings and limits, study-wide: Repertoires of patients may have been made more variable by differing immunosuppressive treatments. No repertoire similarity difference was seen between concordant and discordant twins; power was possibly limited. Distinct T cell subtypes could not be told apart.

A word on this clonotype: What it binds is not known.

Template switching added UMIs carrying a 6-nucleotide sample barcode. Reprocessing the 5' RACE reads, TCRdb reports a single entry for every CDR3 protein and omits DNA. The table for this sample gives approximately 300,000 distinct CDR3 sequences. Germline-derived CDR1 and CDR2 are SGHDT and YYEEEE. The CDR3 loop spans 16 amino acids. The specimen sequenced was blood. The chain recombines TRBV5-6 with TRBJ1-6; no DNA is available, so the TRBD1 call from TCRdb remains unchecked. The sequence was obtained from a human donor with ulcerative colitis or Crohn's disease, or a healthy co-twin of an affected twin (not recorded which). The CDR3 is CASSGRQGVGNSPLHF.